These T cell receptor beta chains were read from a single sample in a study of T cell responses to AZD1222 COVID-19 vaccine. Assay: immunoSEQ multiplex PCR; the TCRdb copy retains only in-frame clones and omits some. The table lists about 78,000 clones, 75% to 90% of them singletons. Sequenced material: peripheral blood, taken on day 0 of AZD1222 vaccination. These receptors were obtained from an adult in good health. Both conserved end residues are part of each CDR3. A D gene is named only where the DNA matches it firmly. Rows give clone size only sometimes, using once, few, many, or a class for an expanded clone.

d_call j_call clone_size v_call cdr3_aa cdr3_nt
TRBD2 TRBJ2-1 NA TRBV11-2 CASSSYSGRPHPEQFF TGTGCCAGCAGCTCTTATAGCGGGAGGCCCCATCCGGAGCAGTTCTTC
NA TRBJ1-2 NA TRBV6-2/TRBV6-3 CASSSYYGYTF TGTGCCAGCAGTTCCTATTACGGCTACACCTTC
NA TRBJ1-2 NA TRBV7-5 CVRSPPAEPDYGYTF TGTGTCAGAAGCCCCCCCGCGGAGCCCGACTATGGCTACACCTTC
TRBD1 TRBJ1-5 NA TRBV7-9 CASSPDRGHQPQHF TGTGCCAGCAGCCCAGACAGGGGTCATCAGCCCCAGCATTTT
TRBD2 TRBJ2-3 NA TRBV3-1/TRBV3-2 CASSQGTTPAQYF TGTGCCAGCAGCCAGGGGACTACCCCGGCGCAGTATTTT
NA TRBJ1-5 NA TRBV27 CASSFNENQPQHF TGTGCCAGCAGTTTCAACGAAAATCAGCCCCAGCATTTT
NA TRBJ2-2 NA TRBV6-2/TRBV6-3 CASSPQRHYTGELFF TGTGCCAGCAGCCCCCAGCGTCACTACACCGGGGAGCTGTTTTTT
NA TRBJ1-5 NA TRBV18 CASSPDNQGYQPQHF TGTGCCAGCTCACCAGATAATCAAGGGTATCAGCCCCAGCATTTT
NA TRBJ2-1 NA TRBV11-1 CASSLGSSDFNEQFF TGTGCCAGCAGCTTAGGGTCTAGCGACTTCAATGAGCAGTTCTTC
NA TRBJ2-7 NA TRBV7-9 CASSPRHEQYF TGTGCCAGCAGCCCCCGCCACGAGCAGTACTTC
NA TRBJ1-5 NA TRBV3-1/TRBV3-2 CASSQGENQPQHF TGTGCCAGCAGCCAAGGAGAGAATCAGCCCCAGCATTTT
NA TRBJ2-3 many TRBV5-5 CASSFLGRRPDTQYF TGTGCCAGCAGCTTCCTGGGTAGACGCCCAGATACGCAGTATTTT
NA TRBJ1-1 NA TRBV3-1/TRBV3-2 CASSPPGQFRNTEAFF TGTGCCAGCAGTCCCCCCGGGCAGTTTAGAAACACTGAAGCTTTCTTT
NA TRBJ2-2 once TRBV27 CASSWGSGELFF TGTGCCAGCAGTTGGGGATCCGGGGAGCTGTTTTTT
NA TRBJ1-6 NA TRBV7-2 CASSLVVLGGSGSPLHF TGTGCCAGCAGCTTAGTGGTTCTTGGAGGGTCCGGGTCACCCCTCCACTTT
NA TRBJ1-2 NA TRBV7-9 CASSLAMGVGGGYTF TGTGCCAGCAGCTTAGCGATGGGGGTTGGCGGTGGCTACACCTTC
NA TRBJ2-2 NA TRBV7-9 CASSTPLSGMNTGELFF TGTGCCAGCAGTACTCCCCTTTCCGGAATGAACACCGGGGAGCTGTTTTTT
NA TRBJ2-2 NA TRBV19 CASSTLASGELFF TGTGCCAGTAGTACCTTAGCATCAGGGGAGCTGTTTTTT
NA TRBJ2-2 NA TRBV19 CASAPGQGSGELFF TGTGCCAGTGCTCCGGGGCAGGGTTCCGGGGAGCTGTTTTTT
NA TRBJ2-7 few TRBV12-5 CASGLQTYEQYF TGTGCTAGTGGTTTACAGACCTACGAGCAGTACTTC
TRBD1 TRBJ2-3 NA TRBV6-2/TRBV6-3 CASSYGGQGADTQYF TGTGCCAGCAGTTACGGGGGACAGGGGGCAGATACGCAGTATTTT
NA TRBJ2-5 NA TRBV5-5 CASSLSSQETQYF TGTGCCAGCAGCTTGAGCAGTCAAGAGACCCAGTACTTC